This is a list of T cell receptor beta chains from one sample in a study of healthy donors' naive CD4 and CD8 T cells. TCRdb passed the reads through MiXCR, listing each CDR3 protein once. The sample comprises some 190,000 distinct CDR3 sequences, about 76% of which are singletons, and less than 2.5% rests with the top ten. Sequencing used naive CD4+ and CD8+ T cells sorted from blood, pooled from several donors. The receptors come from a pool of human donors in good health; the sample pools cells from several healthy donors. Both conserved end residues are part of each CDR3. A D gene is named only where the DNA matches it firmly. Where a row states a size, it is once, few, many or the class of an expanded clone; other rows omit it.

TRBJ1-4,NA,NA,TRBV15,TGTGCCACCAGCGGCGATCCCGGTGATGAAAAACTGTTTTTT,CATSGDPGDEKLFF
TRBJ2-7,NA,NA,TRBV11-1,TGTGCCAGCAGCCCATCATGGCGGGATAACTACGAGCAGTACTTC,CASSPSWRDNYEQYF
TRBJ2-1,TRBD2,once,TRBV6-5,TGTGCCAGCAGTTACGGTACTAGCGGCTACAATGAGCAGTTCTTC,CASSYGTSGYNEQFF
TRBJ1-5,NA,NA,TRBV19,TGTGCCAGTAGTATACCCCACAGGGGCAATCAGCCCCAGCATTTT,CASSIPHRGNQPQHF
TRBJ1-4,NA,few,TRBV19,TGTGCCAGTAGTCGGGACCGACCGGGGGAAAAACTGTTTTTT,CASSRDRPGEKLFF
TRBJ1-2,NA,NA,TRBV6-1,TGTGCCAGCAGTGAAAGAATTTATGGCTACACCTTC,CASSERIYGYTF
TRBJ1-2,NA,NA,TRBV6-5,TGTGCCAGCAGTTATAGGCAGGGGATTAGCTACACCTTC,CASSYRQGISYTF
TRBJ1-6,NA,NA,TRBV27,TGTGCCAGCAGCTCTAAGGGCTTCGGTTCACCCCTCCACTTT,CASSSKGFGSPLHF
TRBJ1-2,NA,few,TRBV20-1,TGCAGTGCTAGAGATAATTGGGATTCGGATGGCTACACCTTC,CSARDNWDSDGYTF
TRBJ2-3,NA,NA,TRBV10-3,TGTGCCACCTGGCCAGCGGACACAGATACGCAGTATTTT,CATWPADTDTQYF
TRBJ1-1,TRBD1,NA,TRBV19,TGTGCCAGCCGGGACAGGGGTTTGTCAAAGGTCACTGAAGCTTTCTTT,CASRDRGLSKVTEAFF
TRBJ1-5,TRBD1,NA,TRBV19,TGTGCCAGTAGTATCACCCCAGACAGGGCCCGCAATCAGCCCCAGCATTTT,CASSITPDRARNQPQHF
TRBJ1-6,NA,once,TRBV6-5,TGTGCCAGCAGTTACGGGGGGGGACGTCGGAGCTCCTATAATTCACCCCTCCACTTT,CASSYGGGRRSSYNSPLHF
TRBJ2-2,NA,NA,TRBV6-5,TGTGCCAGCAGTTATTCCGGGGTGGGCGGGGAGCTGTTTTTT,CASSYSGVGGELFF
TRBJ1-3,NA,NA,TRBV10-3,TGTGCCATCAGTGCAACAGGAGACTCTGGAAACACCATATATTTT,CAISATGDSGNTIYF
TRBJ2-1,NA,NA,TRBV11-2,TGTGCCAGCAGCTTAGGACGGGCAGCTAGATACAATGAGCAGTTCTTC,CASSLGRAARYNEQFF
TRBJ2-1,NA,NA,TRBV11-2,TGTGCCAGCAGTTGGACACCCTCCTACAATGAGCAGTTCTTC,CASSWTPSYNEQFF
TRBJ1-2,NA,NA,TRBV30,TGTGCCTGGAGGGCGACAGTCTGGGGCTACACCTTC,CAWRATVWGYTF
TRBJ2-3,TRBD2,NA,TRBV13,TGTGCCAGCAGCAGCCGGACTAGCGGGAAAATTGGGACAGATACGCAGTATTTT,CASSSRTSGKIGTDTQYF
TRBJ2-7,NA,NA,TRBV29-1,TGCAGCGTGTGGGCTGGGAACTACGAGCAGTACTTC,CSVWAGNYEQYF
TRBJ2-3,NA,NA,TRBV5-4,TGTGCCAGCAGCTTGGATCCCGGGAGTAGATGGGATACGCAGTATTTT,CASSLDPGSRWDTQYF
TRBJ2-7,NA,NA,TRBV7-9,TGTGCCAGCAGCTTTTCGACAGGTTCGGGAGGTGAGCAGTACTTC,CASSFSTGSGGEQYF
TRBJ2-1,TRBD1,NA,TRBV6-6,TGTGCCAGCAGAGCCGGGACAGGGGCGTTCTTC,CASRAGTGAFF
TRBJ2-2,NA,NA,TRBV20-1,TGCAGTGCTTCTCTGTCTGAGGGATCGAACACCGGGGAGCTGTTTTTT,CSASLSEGSNTGELFF
TRBJ2-3,NA,NA,TRBV10-3,TGTGCCATCAGTGAGTTCGGTAGCGGAGACGAAACAGATACGCAGTATTTT,CAISEFGSGDETDTQYF
TRBJ2-6,NA,NA,TRBV29-1,TGCAGCGTTGAGCTGGTCCCTGGGGCCAACGTCCTGACTTTC,CSVELVPGANVLTF
TRBJ1-1,NA,NA,TRBV29-1,TGCAGCGTCACTCCTGAAGCTTTCTTT,CSVTPEAFF
TRBJ2-7,TRBD2,NA,TRBV6-6,TGTGCCAGCAGTATCCAACTAGCGGGAGGGCCCTACGAGCAGTACTTC,CASSIQLAGGPYEQYF
TRBJ1-1,TRBD1,NA,TRBV19,TGTGCCAGTAGTATAGCCATATCCTCAGGGGGCCGGACTGAAGCTTTCTTT,CASSIAISSGGRTEAFF
TRBJ2-1,TRBD2,NA,TRBV5-4,TGTGCCAGCAGCTTGGCCCGAGGGACTAGCGGCAATGAGCAGTTCTTC,CASSLARGTSGNEQFF
TRBJ2-7,NA,NA,TRBV15,TGTGCCACCAGCAGAGCCTCCGAGCAGTACTTC,CATSRASEQYF
TRBJ1-1,NA,NA,TRBV6-5,TGTGCCAGCAGTTACGGAGAAACCACTGAAGCTTTCTTT,CASSYGETTEAFF
TRBJ1-2,TRBD1,NA,TRBV29-1,TGCAGCGTCGCAGGGGGCTTAGACTATGGCTACACCTTC,CSVAGGLDYGYTF
TRBJ1-2,NA,NA,TRBV6-2/TRBV6-3,TGTGCCAGCAGATCTACCACGGACCGTTGGAACTATGGCTACACCTTC,CASRSTTDRWNYGYTF
TRBJ1-5,NA,NA,TRBV19,TGTGCCAGTAGGAAAGAAGCAGGGATTGATCAGCCCCAGCATTTT,CASRKEAGIDQPQHF
TRBJ1-1,NA,few,TRBV29-1,TGCAGCGTTGAGAACACTGAAGCTTTCTTT,CSVENTEAFF
TRBJ1-2,NA,NA,TRBV27,TGTGCCAGCAGTTTAAGTGGTCAGCTGGGTGGCTACACCTTC,CASSLSGQLGGYTF
TRBJ2-7,NA,NA,TRBV7-9,TGTGCCAGCAGCTTAGCACGCGAGCAGTACTTC,CASSLAREQYF
TRBJ2-1,TRBD1,NA,TRBV6-2/TRBV6-3,TGTGCCAGCAGTTACAGGACAGGGAATGAGCAGTTCTTC,CASSYRTGNEQFF